The sequence of this TCR beta chain was determined in a study of HIV-infected children after antiretroviral therapy interruption (dated by TCRdb to between 2017 and 2020). Broadly, across the study: Eight children, all with CD4+ count above 500 and viral load below 50 copies/ml, were included, of whom four were on planned treatment interruption and four were on continuous treatment. Median age was approximately 9.5 years in the interruption group and roughly 8 years in the continuous treatment group. Most participating children had recorded exposure to EBV and CMV. Samples from the interruption arm were taken at week 0, at week 12, at the end of interruption (week 24 or 48), and about 3 years after the study ended. For the continuous-treatment arm, samples from the corresponding weeks 0, 48 and 150 were analyzed. Alongside thymic output measurements, TCR repertoires of children on planned treatment interruption were compared with TCR repertoires of children on continuous antiretroviral treatment. The research as a whole found: The small number of patients is a limitation, and caution is needed when interpreting the data. The naive CD4+ Gini coefficient rose by the end of treatment interruption, suggesting clonal expansion, and returned to baseline by 3 years. In naive CD4+ repertoires of PTI patients, CDR3 sharing between time points fell after interruption began; many sequences were shared between end of interruption and 3 years later. Sorted CD45RA+ naive cells might include minor non-naive CD45RA+ populations such as EMRA or stem memory cells.

Libraries were prepared through 3' RACE. To correct PCR amplification bias, TCR libraries were generated from RNA with a 3' RACE protocol that used unique molecular identifiers. As many as 12 amplicon libraries were pooled and then sequenced on an Illumina MiSeq using v2 2x250 paired-end chemistry. From the authors' description of their analysis: Reads were processed with Decombinator for assignment of V and J genes and CDR3, and barcode-based correction of errors and PCR bias was applied. Before the Gini coefficient was calculated with the R ineq package, repertoires were subsampled to the same depth. GLIPH, Hamming distance and a shared triplet metric were used to assess CDR3 similarity. TCRdb reprocessing: public reads trimmed at Q25 with fastp, clones called with MiXCR, in-frame beta chains kept. Identical CDR3 protein sequences are pooled into one entry, listed with their most common genes and DNA. For this entry, the V and J calls and clone size follow TCRdb and not the study's own pipeline. The sample table records 40,000 to 50,000 distinct CDR3 sequences; about 4.3% of these occur just once. Of the sample, approximately 0.67% falls within the top ten clones.

In this sample, this clonotype turned up many times. What antigen it recognizes has not been identified. No base quality values were provided; no much bigger clone lies one nucleotide off. Per the germline V gene, SNHLY is the CDR1 and FYNNEI is the CDR2. The CDR3 runs 15 residues from the cysteine to the phenylalanine. Only the CDR3 part of the read is kept: 45 bases, read in frame from the first base. Relative to germline, V is 0 bases shorter and J is 6 bases shorter, with 11 bases between their ends. The treatment or condition label on this specimen signifies: PENTA 11 planned treatment interruption arm or continuous ART arm. Participants were children from the United Kingdom aged 2 to 15 years who had received at least three-drug ART for at least 24 weeks. Cryopreserved PBMCs with at least 5 million viable cells were required; several candidate patients were excluded for low viable PBMC yield. Using a FACSAria III cell sorter, naive CD4+ CD45RA+ CD45RO- T cells were FACS-sorted out of thawed PBMCs. The sorted cells were fixed, and RNA was then extracted with the RNeasy FFPE kit and afterward with the RNeasy Micro kit.

The TCR sequence derives from a pool of human donors with HIV. The sequence joins TRBV2 to TRBJ2-2; no D gene can be assigned with confidence. This specimen was CD45RA+ CD4+ T cells from PBMCs, pooled from several time points, taken from a donor given antiretroviral therapy, either interrupted or continuous. This sample's cell subset or site label indicates: naive CD4+ CD45RA+ CD45RO- T cells. The CDR3 corresponds to CASSEARGWAGELFF. The sequence in DNA is TGTGCCAGCAGTGAAGCGCGTGGGTGGGCCGGGGAGCTGTTTTTT.